The 10 T cell receptor beta chains in this list originate from one sample, sequenced in a study of T cells in women clearing cervical HPV infection. Only in-frame clones appear in the TCRdb table, and some are missing; sequencing was by immunoSEQ multiplex PCR. This repertoire includes approximately 39,000 clones. Source material: blood buffy coat. The receptors here all came from a woman between 18 and 70 years old with a cervical HPV16 infection that either progressed to CIN3+ or cleared (not recorded which).

To note about this clone: The CDR3 end falls 3 residues outside the read, so it is completed with the germline J gene. The V and J genes are TRBV2 and TRBJ2-1; D is uncertain. This CDR3 has 14 residues. With 2 bases removed from V and 8 bases from J, the gap between germline ends came to 13 bases. Germline-derived CDR1 and CDR2 are SNHLY and FYNNEI. The CDR3 sequence is CASSESRSIDEQFF. The CDR3 DNA, read in part, is TGTGCCAGCAGTGAATCCAGGTCGATCGATGAG.

About this clone itself: From the germline J gene comes the end of the CDR3, since the read stops 3 residues before it. The rearrangement joins TRBV20-1 to TRBJ2-3; 11 nucleotides align to TRBD2. Germline CDR1 DFQATT, CDR2 SNEGSKA (reference sequence). The CDR3 sequence is 17 residues long. Trimming took 7 bases from V and 0 from J; bases not matched to a gene: 12. Partial CDR3 DNA: TGCAGTGTAGATTTAGCGGGGGGGCTCCGTAGCACAGATACG. This gives the protein CSVDLAGGLRSTDT. The entire CDR3 sequence reads CSVDLAGGLRSTDTQYF.

With regard to this clone: The read halts 3 residues ahead of the CDR3 end, with the missing end drawn from the germline J gene. This chain joins TRBV19 and TRBJ2-1; 10 nucleotides match TRBD2. The CDR3 has 16 residues. The germline V gene has CDR1 LNHDA and CDR2 SQIVND (reference sequence). The trim removed 5 bases at V and 8 bases at J, leaving 12 bases unmatched. The sequenced CDR3 bases are TGTGCCAGTAGTCCTATAGCGGGGGGCTATTTTCATGAG. Amino acid sequence: CASSPIAGGYFHE. The CDR3, in full, reads CASSPIAGGYFHEQFF.

About this clone: The read comes to an end 3 residues before the CDR3 does, leaving the germline J gene to fill in the end. V and J are TRBV7-3 and TRBJ1-2, with 11 bases fitting TRBD1. From germline, CDR1 is SGHTA and CDR2 FQGTGA. The CDR3 spans 18 residues. The CDR3 bases that were read are TGTGCCAGCAGCTCCTCCATACCTAGGGACAGGGGGGCCTACGAC. This gives the protein CASSSSIPRDRGAYD. The full CDR3 is CASSSSIPRDRGAYDYTF.

Details on this clone: The read is 3 residues too short to cover the CDR3 end, so that end is filled in from the germline J gene. The chain has TRBV2 and TRBJ1-2, with D possibly being TRBD1 (5 bases). Germline V CDR1 and CDR2: SNHLY, FYNNEI. The V end was cut by 2 bases, the J end by 2 bases, with 15 bases between. The CDR3 runs to 16 residues. CDR3 loop: CASSERGMGSNYGYTF. CDR3 DNA (partial): TGTGCCAGCAGTGAACGGGGGATGGGCAGCAACTATGGC.

Comments on this clone: The read falls 3 residues short of the CDR3 end, and the missing part is taken from the germline J gene. The J gene is TRBJ1-5, the V gene TRBV18, with D perhaps matching TRBD1 (5 bases). Germline V CDR1 and CDR2: KGHSH, LQKENI. The CDR3 extends over 14 amino acids. V was shortened by 5 bases and J by 0 bases, with 8 bases between the two germline ends. The sequenced part of the CDR3 DNA is TGTGCCAGCTCAGAGACAGTTAGCAATCAGCCC. Its translation is CASSETVSNQP. The full CDR3 protein is CASSETVSNQPQHF. Supplemented by reference TRBV18 and TRBJ1-5, the full variable domain reads NAGVMQNPRHLVRRRGQEARLRCSPMKGHSHVYWYRQLPEEGLKFMVYLQKENIIDESGMPKERFSAEFPKEGPSILRIQQVVRGDSAAYFCASSETVSNQPQHFGDGTRLSIL.

As for this clone: The read gets to within 3 residues of the CDR3 end, and the germline J gene fills in the rest. J is TRBJ2-7 and V is TRBV5-4; 9 bases fit TRBD1. Germline CDR1 is SGHNT and CDR2 is YYREEE (reference sequence). V shed 4 bases, J shed 5 bases, and the junction held 10 bases outside the gene matches. The CDR3 loop spans 15 amino acids. The part of the CDR3 DNA that was read is TGTGCCAGCAGCCCGAGGGACAGGGACTTCAACGAG. It specifies CASSPRDRDFNE. The complete CDR3 protein is CASSPRDRDFNEQYF.

Worth noting for this clone: The read terminates 3 residues ahead of where the CDR3 ends, so the germline J gene completes it. This rearrangement joins TRBV19 to TRBJ2-2; 8 bases match TRBD2. After removal of 6 bases from V and 6 bases from J, the junction contained 6 bases not matched to a gene. This CDR3 region has 14 residues. Per the germline V gene, CDR1 is LNHDA and CDR2 is SQIVND (reference sequence). The CDR3 bases that were read are TGTGCCAGTAGCCAGACGCGGGGGGCCGGGGAG. Residues: CASSQTRGAGE. The full CDR3 reads CASSQTRGAGELFF.

Notes on this clone: The sequenced fragment ends 3 residues before the CDR3 boundary, so the rest is inferred from the germline J gene. This sequence joins TRBV7-2 and TRBJ2-2; the D is unclear. Trimming pared 2 bases from V and 4 bases from J, leaving 2 bases between. The germline V gene encodes CDR1 SGHTA and CDR2 FQGNSA. The CDR3 contains 12 residues. Here the CDR3 reads CASSLLTGELFF. The part of the CDR3 DNA that was read is TGTGCCAGCAGCTTACTCACCGGGGAG. The whole variable domain, filled in from reference TRBV7-2 and TRBJ2-2, reads GAGVSQSPSNKVTEKGKDVELRCDPISGHTALYWYRQSLGQGLEFLIYFQGNSAPDKSGLPSDRFSAERTGGSVSTLTIQRTQQEDSAVYLCASSLLTGELFFGEGSRLTVL.

A note on this clone: With the read ending 3 residues before the CDR3 end, the germline J gene is used to fill in that end. The chain has TRBV4-2 and TRBJ2-3; a possible D gene is TRBD2 (6 bases). Germline V gene data show CDR1 as LGHNA and CDR2 as YNFKEQ. V was cut by 4 bases and J by 1 base, with 15 bases left in between. The CDR3 has 16 residues. CDR3 sequence: CASSLSGLAGTDTQYF. The sequenced part of the CDR3 DNA is TGTGCCAGCAGCCTTTCTGGATTAGCGGGCACAGATACG.